This TCR beta chain stems from a study of T cell responses to AZD1222 COVID-19 vaccine. In the study overall: Some second doses came at about 4 weeks and others at about 12 weeks; these were pooled.

Findings and limits, study-wide: Targets within unmutated variant regions were reportedly found for nearly half of spike-specific TCRs.

CDR1 is MGHRA and CDR2 is YSYEKL in the germline V gene. This CDR3 has 16 residues. V shed 2 bases and J 4 bases; nucleotides not matched to a gene: 6. Assay: immunoSEQ multiplex PCR; the TCRdb copy retains only in-frame clones and omits some. The sample consists of about 110,000 clones, about 90% of them appearing once. In the case of this clone: The antigen is undetermined.

Material: peripheral blood, obtained on day 0 of AZD1222 vaccination. The genes are TRBV4-1 and TRBJ2-3; TRBD2 matches 10 bases. The receptor comes from an adult in good health. CDR3 residues: CASSQPSGGASDTQYF. CDR3 sequence (DNA): TGCGCCAGCAGCCAACCCAGCGGGGGGGCCTCAGATACGCAGTATTTT.